This TCR beta chain was retrieved from a study of CD8+ T cells in alopecia areata. Treatment specified: oral pan-JAK inhibitor, 5-10 mg twice daily. From germline, CDR1 is SQVTM and CDR2 ANQGSEA. V lost 6 bases to trimming and J lost 8 bases; unmatched junction nucleotides: 11. This CDR3 spans 14 amino acids. General study findings and limits: On tofacitinib, scalp and blood still held many of the expanded lesional clones.

It was cDNA, reverse transcribed from extracted RNA, that served as the sequencing template. Measured with immunoSEQ multiplex PCR; TCRdb has only the in-frame clones, and not every one. Here the sample spans over 150,000 clones, 50% to 65% being singletons. Turning to this clone: As yet, its antigen is unknown.

This sequence joins TRBV29-1 and TRBJ1-2; 11 bases agree with TRBD1. This TCR was sampled from a human donor with alopecia areata. The sample consisted of CD8+ T cells sorted from blood, taken at week 24, from a patient treated with tofacitinib. The CDR3 bases are TGCAGCGTACCTCGGACAGGGGGCGTAGGAGGCTACACCTTC. Residues: CSVPRTGGVGGYTF.